This TCR beta chain is from a study of T cells in Graves' hyperthyroidism and ophthalmopathy. The CDR3 sequence is 14 residues long. Trimming shortened V by 6 bases and J by 7 bases, and 15 bases separated the two germline ends. The study, taken as a whole, reports: Ophthalmopathy and stable hyperthyroidism were separated by a 13 V-J model. The model forecast ophthalmopathy, anticipating it by a median around 6.5 months before onset.

This clonotype was seen many times. Its antigen remains unidentified. Orbital computed tomography and thyroid ultrasound, together with serum TRAb and thyroxine and clinical symptoms, were used for diagnoses. Amplified TCR beta CDR3 regions came from RNA transcripts. HTBI primers drove first-round RT-PCR of the TCR CDR3. TCRdb redid the calling of the multiplex PCR reads with MiXCR, one entry per CDR3 protein. This table holds around 700,000 distinct CDR3 sequences, around 19% found once. This receptor was identified in a woman in her forties or fifties with Graves' hyperthyroidism that later progressed to Graves' ophthalmopathy. Sequences were obtained from blood. V is TRBV12-3 or TRBV12-4 and J is TRBJ1-4, with a weak D call TRBD1 (5 bases). The chain's CDR3 is CASRTGTRGEKLFF. The CDR3 DNA sequence: TGTGCCAGCAGGACCGGGACCCGGGGTGAAAAACTGTTTTTT.